What follows is one T cell receptor (beta chain) and its context. Many counts were recorded for this clonotype. It lacks a known antigen. Base qualities are not at hand, and no much larger clone is one base apart. This entry comes from a study of T cells after yellow fever vaccination (dated by TCRdb to the late 2010s). Turning to the overall study: The SMART-Seq v4 Ultra Low Input RNA kit was used to prepare libraries from fractions with low cell numbers. Two healthy male donors made up the cohort, one aged 18 to 30 years and the other aged 30 to 40 years. To follow T-cell clones before and after primary and booster YFV17D yellow fever vaccination, bulk TCR alpha and beta repertoires were sequenced over time. Blood was drawn at multiple timepoints before and after primary and secondary immunization, with bulk PBMC replicates and cell subsets isolated. The study at large found these results: Computational filtering was required because FACS-sorted repertoires could contain abundant contaminating clonotypes from the bulk population. The secondary T-cell response was weaker than the primary response but faster, peaking on day 5 instead of day 15. A small fraction of clonotypes showed up in both the CD4 and CD8 compartments, probably as a result of convergent recombination. After the booster, most clones that had expanded after primary vaccination were detected again (around 97% of CD4 and over 75% of CD8), suggesting broad maintenance of memory. Only two donors were included in the study, so the extent to which the findings can be generalized is limited.

TCR cDNA was synthesized by 5'RACE template switching, through which a universal primer site and unique molecular identifiers were introduced. Priming for cDNA synthesis came from both the TCR alpha and TCR beta constant segments. Libraries were amplified in two PCR steps, with sample barcodes and sequencing adapters added in the second step. Sequencing of the libraries was done on either Illumina HiSeq 2500 (2x100 bp) or NovaSeq (2x150 bp). Regarding the original processing steps: MIGEC handled demultiplexing of reads and collapsing into UMI consensus sequences, while MiXCR performed V(D)J alignment. Using edgeR on replicate PBMC samples, clonotypes were called vaccine-responding if FDR was below 0.01 and the log2 fold change was above 5 up to day 15. Each bulk clonotype received a CD4 or CD8 identity based on whether the sequenced CD4 or CD8 repertoire contained that clonotype at higher abundance. The raw public reads went through TCRdb reprocessing: fastp at Q25, MiXCR clone calling, in-frame beta chains kept. CDR3 protein duplicates are merged, each entry listing the most common genes and DNA. What appears here as the V and J calls and clone size reflects TCRdb's work, not the paper's. The sample table records about 340,000 distinct CDR3 sequences; more than 8.5% of these occur just once. The ten largest make up more than 15% of the sample.

The CDR3, from cysteine to phenylalanine, totals 15 residues. The read is trimmed to its CDR3 DNA, 45 bases read in frame from base 1. Trimming removed 2 bases from V and 4 bases from J, leaving 14 bases between the germline ends. The germline V gene sets CDR1 to MNHEY and CDR2 to SVGAGI. This specimen's treatment or condition label, per the study, means: live attenuated yellow fever vaccine strain. At each blood-draw timepoint, two biological replicates of bulk PBMCs were collected. PBMCs were isolated from peripheral blood using a standard Ficoll-Paque protocol. TriZol was used to extract RNA from bulk PBMCs, CD4 and CD8 fractions, and dextramer-positive and dextramer-negative fractions.

This specimen consisted of PBMCs, obtained on the day of the first yellow fever vaccination. The clonotype comes from a man younger than 35 who received the YFV17D yellow fever vaccine. The rearranged chain carries TRBV6-5 and TRBJ1-1; the D region possibly corresponds to TRBD1 (6 bases align). The CDR3: CASSYRSAGATEAFF. In nucleotide form, the sequence is TGTGCCAGCAGTTACAGGTCGGCAGGGGCCACTGAAGCTTTCTTT.